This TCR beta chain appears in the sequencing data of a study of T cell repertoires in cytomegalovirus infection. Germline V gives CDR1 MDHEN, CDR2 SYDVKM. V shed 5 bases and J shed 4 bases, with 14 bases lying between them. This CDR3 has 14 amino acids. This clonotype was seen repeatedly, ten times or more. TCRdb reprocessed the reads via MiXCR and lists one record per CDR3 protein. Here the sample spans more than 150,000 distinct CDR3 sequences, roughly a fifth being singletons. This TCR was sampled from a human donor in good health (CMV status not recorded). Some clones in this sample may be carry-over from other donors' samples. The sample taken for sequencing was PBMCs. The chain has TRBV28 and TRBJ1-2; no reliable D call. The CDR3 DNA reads TGTGCCAGCAGTGAAACCGGAAGCCTCTATGGCTACACCTTC. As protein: CASSETGSLYGYTF.